The rows below give T cell receptor beta chains drawn from one sample of a study of human T cells and chemical hapten exposure. TCRdb reprocessed the RACE reads with MiXCR, giving one entry per CDR3 protein. The table has about 98,000 distinct CDR3 sequences, roughly 10% seen once. The sequencing here drew on whole blood, taken in connection with sensitization to the hapten diphenylcyclopropenone (DPC). The receptors shown here come from an older woman with alopecia areata. Some clones in this sample may be carry-over from other donors' samples. Both conserved end residues are part of each CDR3. The D gene is left open where the match is weak. Clone sizes are given selectively: once, few, many, or a class where the clone is expanded.

clone size,D gene,V gene,J gene,CDR3 DNA,CDR3 protein
many,NA,TRBV6-5,TRBJ2-7,TGTGCCAGCAGTTACGGAGGGGGCTCCTACGAGCAGTACTTC,CASSYGGGSYEQYF
many,TRBD1,TRBV19,TRBJ2-1,TGTGCCAGTAGTACGGGACAGGACTCCTACAATGAGCAGTTCTTC,CASSTGQDSYNEQFF
few,TRBD1,TRBV7-8,TRBJ2-3,TGTGCCAGCAGCCCACAGGGGCCTCAGCTTACTACGCAGTATTTT,CASSPQGPQLTTQYF
many,TRBD1,TRBV12-3/TRBV12-4,TRBJ2-1,TGTGCCAGCAGTTCTAGACAGGGTCGGTACAATGAGCAGTTCTTC,CASSSRQGRYNEQFF
many,TRBD2,TRBV7-2,TRBJ2-7,TGTGCCAGCAGCACTTACCTGACTAGCGGGGCCAAACAGTACTTC,CASSTYLTSGAKQYF
once,TRBD2,TRBV29-1,TRBJ2-7,TGCAGCGTCGCCACCGGGGGGGTTTACGAGCAGTACTTC,CSVATGGVYEQYF
few,TRBD2,TRBV18,TRBJ2-1,TGTGCCAGCTCACCACGTCAAGCGGGGGGCCAAAGTAACAATGAGCAGTTCTTC,CASSPRQAGGQSNNEQFF
many,NA,TRBV20-1,TRBJ1-1,TGCAGTGCTTTCAAGCGGGACACTGAAGCTTTCTTT,CSAFKRDTEAFF
many,NA,TRBV6-6,TRBJ1-2,TGTGCCAGCAGTTACGTAGGGCGGGTTCAGGGCGGCTACACCTTC,CASSYVGRVQGGYTF
many,TRBD1,TRBV10-3,TRBJ1-2,TGTGCCATCAGTAACCGGGACAGGGATCTTGGCTACACCTTC,CAISNRDRDLGYTF
many,NA,TRBV6-1,TRBJ2-3,TGTGCCAGCAGTAAAACCCTCGTCCCAGATACGCAGTATTTT,CASSKTLVPDTQYF
NA,NA,TRBV19,TRBJ2-1,TGTGCCAGTAGTAATTCGCCAGGGGGGCCGGTTGAGCAGTTCTTC,CASSNSPGGPVEQFF
many,NA,TRBV5-1,TRBJ1-2,TGCGCCAGCAGCCCCGGTGGAGGCAGCTATGGCTACACCTTC,CASSPGGGSYGYTF
few,NA,TRBV10-3,TRBJ1-2,TGTGCCATCGTGTGGGCGAGGGGCGACTATGGCTACACCTTC,CAIVWARGDYGYTF
NA,NA,TRBV5-4,TRBJ2-3,TGTGCCAGCAGCTTTCCAAACGGCGATACGCAGTATTTT,CASSFPNGDTQYF
NA,NA,TRBV5-1,TRBJ1-2,TGCGCCAGCAGCTTGACGCCCGTCGTAGATGGCTACACCTTC,CASSLTPVVDGYTF
NA,TRBD2,TRBV5-1,TRBJ2-1,TGCGCCAGCAGCAGCGGACTAGCGGTCGGGGGTGAGCAGTTCTTC,CASSSGLAVGGEQFF
NA,NA,TRBV28,TRBJ2-4,TGTGCCAGCAGTAGTGGACAGCCCCCATACGGCCAGTACTTC,CASSSGQPPYGQYF
NA,NA,TRBV3-1,TRBJ1-5,TGTGCCAGCAGCCAAGGGAATGAGCAGCCCCAGCATTTT,CASSQGNEQPQHF
many,TRBD1,TRBV9,TRBJ1-3,TGTGCCAGCAGCGCCGGGACAGGGGTTTTGTTGGATGACACCATATATTTT,CASSAGTGVLLDDTIYF
many,NA,TRBV6-6,TRBJ2-1,TGTGCCAGCAGTTATATGCCGGGACCAGTCAATGAGCAGTTCTTC,CASSYMPGPVNEQFF
NA,NA,TRBV12-3/TRBV12-4,TRBJ2-3,TGTGCCAGCAGTTCCGATAGCACAGATACGCAGTATTTT,CASSSDSTDTQYF
many,NA,TRBV4-1,TRBJ2-3,TGCGCCAGCAGCCAATCCCTAGCTAGCACAGATACGCAGTATTTT,CASSQSLASTDTQYF
many,NA,TRBV5-6,TRBJ2-5,TGTGCCAGCAGCTTGGCCCTGAGTTACGGCTGGGAGACCCAGTACTTC,CASSLALSYGWETQYF
many,NA,TRBV6-2/TRBV6-3,TRBJ2-5,TGTGCCAGCAGTTTTGACAGTTTTCCGGAGACCCAGTACTTC,CASSFDSFPETQYF
many,NA,TRBV29-1,TRBJ1-2,TGCAGCGTTGAAGGAGCGGATAGCTATGGCTACACCTTC,CSVEGADSYGYTF
many,NA,TRBV11-2,TRBJ2-7,TGTGCCAGCAGCTTCTCTTCCTACGAGCAGTACTTC,CASSFSSYEQYF
many,TRBD1,TRBV5-5,TRBJ2-4,TGTGCCAGCAGCATTAGGACAGGGGGAGCCAAAAACATTCAGTACTTC,CASSIRTGGAKNIQYF
NA,TRBD1,TRBV30,TRBJ1-5,TGTGCCTCTCGCGAGGGACAGGGTGGGGGCAATCAGCCCCAGCATTTT,CASREGQGGGNQPQHF
many,TRBD2,TRBV5-6,TRBJ2-1,TGTGCCAGCAGCTTCGACCATAGCGGGGGGGCCAGGAATGAGCAGTTCTTC,CASSFDHSGGARNEQFF
many,TRBD2,TRBV3-1,TRBJ2-2,TGTGCCAGCAGCCACCTACTAGCGGGGGCCAACACCGGGGAGCTGTTTTTT,CASSHLLAGANTGELFF